This T cell receptor (beta chain) came from a study of shared clonotypes between healthy human individuals. In the study overall: Per-donor plates numbered three CD4 naive, three CD4 memory, two CD8 naive and one CD8 memory.

The CDR3 totals 15 residues. From germline, CDR1 is SSHAT and CDR2 FNYEAQ (reference sequence). Profiled with immunoSEQ multiplex PCR; TCRdb holds only in-frame clones, not every one. The repertoire holds about 960,000 clones, with approximately 80% as singletons. The study drew all its donors from Caucasian adults living in Nashville, Tennessee. Study-wide points: Rarefaction indicated that sorted-subset sequencing remained incomplete although depth was large.

To note about this clone: Its specificity is not known. A junction boundary mismatches the germline segment, possibly from a read error.

Sequencing was carried out using memory CD4+ T cells sorted from blood. Subset in this sample: CD45RA-negative fraction. This clonotype originated in a man younger than 35 in good health. This rearrangement joins TRBV7-7 to TRBJ2-7, with a tentative D call TRBD1 (5 bases). In nucleotides, the CDR3 is TGTGCTAGCAGCCCGCGCGGCAGGGTCCCTTACGAGCAGTACTTC. Translation: CASSPRGRVPYEQYF. The variable domain in full, with the rest retrieved from reference TRBV7-7 and TRBJ2-7, is GAGVSQSPRYKVTKRGQDVTLRCDPISSHATLYWYQQALGQGPEFLTYFNYEAQPDKSGLPSDRFSAERPEGSISTLTIQRTEQRDSAMYRCASSPRGRVPYEQYFGPGTRLTVT.